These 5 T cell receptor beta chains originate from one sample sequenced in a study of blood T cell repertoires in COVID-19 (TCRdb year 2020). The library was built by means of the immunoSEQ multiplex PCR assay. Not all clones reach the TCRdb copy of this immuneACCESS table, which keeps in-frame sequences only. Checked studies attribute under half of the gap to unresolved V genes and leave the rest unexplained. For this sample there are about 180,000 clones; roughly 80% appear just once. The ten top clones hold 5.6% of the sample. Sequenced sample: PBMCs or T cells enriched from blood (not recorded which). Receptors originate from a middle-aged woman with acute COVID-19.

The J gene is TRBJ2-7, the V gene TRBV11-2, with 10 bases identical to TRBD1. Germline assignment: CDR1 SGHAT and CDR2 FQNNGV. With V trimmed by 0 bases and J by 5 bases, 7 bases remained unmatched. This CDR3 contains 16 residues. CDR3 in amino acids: CASSLDMGQGSHEQYF. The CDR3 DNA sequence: TGTGCCAGCAGCTTAGATATGGGACAGGGGTCCCACGAGCAGTACTTC. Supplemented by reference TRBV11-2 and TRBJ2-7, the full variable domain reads EAGVAQSPRYKIIEKRQSVAFWCNPISGHATLYWYQQILGQGPKLLIQFQNNGVVDDSQLPKDRFSAERLKGVDSTLKIQPAKLEDSAVYLCASSLDMGQGSHEQYFGPGTRLTVT.

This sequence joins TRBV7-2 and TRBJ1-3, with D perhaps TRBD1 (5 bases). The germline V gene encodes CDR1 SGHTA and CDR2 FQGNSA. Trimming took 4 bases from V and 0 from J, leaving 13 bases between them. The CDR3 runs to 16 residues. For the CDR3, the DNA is TGTGCCAGCAGCTGGAGGGGTCGAAGCTCTGGAAACACCATATATTTT. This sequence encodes CASSWRGRSSGNTIYF.

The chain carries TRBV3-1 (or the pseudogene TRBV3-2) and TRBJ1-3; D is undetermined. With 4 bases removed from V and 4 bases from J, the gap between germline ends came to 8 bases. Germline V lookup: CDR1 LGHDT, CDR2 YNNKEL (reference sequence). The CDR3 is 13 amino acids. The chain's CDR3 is CASSPTLGNTIYF. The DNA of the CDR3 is TGTGCCAGCAGCCCCACATTAGGAAACACCATATATTTT.

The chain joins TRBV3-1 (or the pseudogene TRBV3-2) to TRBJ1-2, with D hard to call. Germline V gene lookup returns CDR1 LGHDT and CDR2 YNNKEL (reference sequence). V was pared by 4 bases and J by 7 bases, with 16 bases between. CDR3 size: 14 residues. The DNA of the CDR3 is TGTGCCAGCAGCCCTACCCCCGGAGGTGGTGGCTACACCTTC. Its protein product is CASSPTPGGGGYTF.

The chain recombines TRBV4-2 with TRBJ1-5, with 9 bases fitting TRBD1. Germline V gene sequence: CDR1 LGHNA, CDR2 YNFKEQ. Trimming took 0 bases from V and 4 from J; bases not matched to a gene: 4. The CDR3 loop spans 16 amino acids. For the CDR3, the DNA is TGTGCCAGCAGCCAAGAAGGGACAGGGCGAAATCAGCCCCAGCATTTT. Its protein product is CASSQEGTGRNQPQHF.